These 2 T cell receptor beta chains came from one sample sequenced in a study of T cell repertoires in cytomegalovirus infection. The antigens for these receptors are not known. TCRdb passed the reads through MiXCR, listing each CDR3 protein once. The sample has about 63,000 distinct CDR3 sequences, around 20% seen once. The starting material was CD8+ T cells from cultured PBMCs, obtained from culture after CMV antigen stimulation. The receptors derive from a human donor in good health (CMV status not recorded). Some clones in this sample may be carry-over from other donors' samples.

The chain couples TRBV7-3 to TRBJ2-3; 9 nucleotides align to TRBD1. The CDR3 contains 16 residues. With V trimmed by 2 bases and J by 9 bases, 12 bases remained unmatched. The V gene's germline CDR1 is SGHTA and CDR2 FQGTGA. CDR3 loop: CASSLLGDRDALTQYF. CDR3 bases: TGTGCCAGCAGCTTATTAGGGGACAGGGATGCCCTGACGCAGTATTTT.

The chain carries TRBV4-3 and TRBJ2-7; D gene unclear. This CDR3 comprises 14 residues. From germline, CDR1 is LGHNA and CDR2 YSLEER. V was cut by 1 base and J by 3 bases, with 10 bases left in between. As DNA, the CDR3 is TGCGCCAGCAGCCAAGGGCAAAGTGGCTACGAGCAGTACTTC. It codes for CASSQGQSGYEQYF.